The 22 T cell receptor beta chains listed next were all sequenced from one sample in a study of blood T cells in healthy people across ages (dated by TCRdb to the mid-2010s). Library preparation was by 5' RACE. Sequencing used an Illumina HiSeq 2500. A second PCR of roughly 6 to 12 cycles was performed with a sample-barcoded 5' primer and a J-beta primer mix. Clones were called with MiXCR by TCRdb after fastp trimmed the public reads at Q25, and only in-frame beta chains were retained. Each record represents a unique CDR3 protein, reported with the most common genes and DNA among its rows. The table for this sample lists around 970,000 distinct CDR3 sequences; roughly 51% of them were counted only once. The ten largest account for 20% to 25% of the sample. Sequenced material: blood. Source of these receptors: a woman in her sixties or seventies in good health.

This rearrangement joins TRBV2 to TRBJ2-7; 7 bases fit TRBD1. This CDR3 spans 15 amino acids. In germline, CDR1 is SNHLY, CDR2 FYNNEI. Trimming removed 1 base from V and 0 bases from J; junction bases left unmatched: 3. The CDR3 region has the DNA TGTGCCAGCAGTGAAGTCAGGACAGGCTCCTACGAGCAGTACTTC. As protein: CASSEVRTGSYEQYF.

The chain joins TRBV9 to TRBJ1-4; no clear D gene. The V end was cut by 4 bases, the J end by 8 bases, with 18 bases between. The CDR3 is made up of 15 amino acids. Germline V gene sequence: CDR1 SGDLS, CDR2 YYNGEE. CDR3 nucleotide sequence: TGTGCCAGCAGCCCAGACGCGGTTGTTCAGGAAAAACTGTTTTTT. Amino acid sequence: CASSPDAVVQEKLFF.

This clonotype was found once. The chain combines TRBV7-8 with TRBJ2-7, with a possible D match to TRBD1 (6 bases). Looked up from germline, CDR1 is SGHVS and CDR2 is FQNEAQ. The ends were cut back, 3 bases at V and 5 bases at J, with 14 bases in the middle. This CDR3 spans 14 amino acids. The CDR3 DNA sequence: TGTGCCAGCAGCTTCCCACAGGGTTTCAACGAGCAGTACTTC. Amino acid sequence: CASSFPQGFNEQYF.

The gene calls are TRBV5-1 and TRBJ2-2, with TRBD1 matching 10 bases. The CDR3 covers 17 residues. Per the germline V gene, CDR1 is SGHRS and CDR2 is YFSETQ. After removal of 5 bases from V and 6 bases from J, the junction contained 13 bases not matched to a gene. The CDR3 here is CASSYAAGTGVPGELFF. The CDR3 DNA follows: TGCGCCAGCAGTTACGCCGCCGGGACAGGGGTCCCCGGGGAGCTGTTTTTT.

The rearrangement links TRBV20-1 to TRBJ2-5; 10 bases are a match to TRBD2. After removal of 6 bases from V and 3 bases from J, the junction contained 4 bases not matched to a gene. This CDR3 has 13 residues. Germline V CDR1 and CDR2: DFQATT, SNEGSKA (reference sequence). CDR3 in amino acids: CSALGLAEETQYF. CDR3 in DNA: TGCAGTGCGCTAGGACTAGCGGAAGAGACCCAGTACTTC.

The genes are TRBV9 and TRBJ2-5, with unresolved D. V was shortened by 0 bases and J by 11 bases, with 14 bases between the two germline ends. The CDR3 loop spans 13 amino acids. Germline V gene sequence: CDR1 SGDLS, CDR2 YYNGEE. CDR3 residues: CASSVEQKNEQYF. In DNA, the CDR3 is TGTGCCAGCAGCGTAGAACAGAAAAATGAGCAGTACTTC.

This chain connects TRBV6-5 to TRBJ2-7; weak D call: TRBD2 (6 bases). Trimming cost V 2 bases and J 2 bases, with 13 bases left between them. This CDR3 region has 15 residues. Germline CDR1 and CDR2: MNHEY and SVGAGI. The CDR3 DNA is TGTGCCAGCAGTTACGGGGGAGGTGCGACCTACGAGCAGTACTTC. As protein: CASSYGGGATYEQYF.

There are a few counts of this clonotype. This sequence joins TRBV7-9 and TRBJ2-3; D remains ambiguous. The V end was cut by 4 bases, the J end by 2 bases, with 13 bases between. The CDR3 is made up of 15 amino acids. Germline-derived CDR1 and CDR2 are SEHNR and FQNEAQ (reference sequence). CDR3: CASSWSGLNTDTQYF. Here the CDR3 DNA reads TGTGCCAGCAGCTGGTCGGGCCTTAACACAGATACGCAGTATTTT.

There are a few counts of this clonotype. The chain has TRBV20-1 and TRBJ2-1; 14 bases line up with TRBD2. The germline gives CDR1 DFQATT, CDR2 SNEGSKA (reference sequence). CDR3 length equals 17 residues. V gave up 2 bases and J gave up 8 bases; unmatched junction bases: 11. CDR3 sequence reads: CSARNGLAGGFRDEQFF. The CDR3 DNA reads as TGCAGTGCTAGAAATGGACTAGCGGGAGGCTTTAGGGATGAGCAGTTCTTC.

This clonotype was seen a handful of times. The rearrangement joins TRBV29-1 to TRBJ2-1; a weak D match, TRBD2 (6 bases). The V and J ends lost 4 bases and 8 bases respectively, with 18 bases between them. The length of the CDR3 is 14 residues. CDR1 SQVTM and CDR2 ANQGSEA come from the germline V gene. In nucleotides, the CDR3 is TGCAGCGTTGGTAGGAGGGAGTCGTGGGATGAGCAGTTCTTC. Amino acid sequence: CSVGRRESWDEQFF.

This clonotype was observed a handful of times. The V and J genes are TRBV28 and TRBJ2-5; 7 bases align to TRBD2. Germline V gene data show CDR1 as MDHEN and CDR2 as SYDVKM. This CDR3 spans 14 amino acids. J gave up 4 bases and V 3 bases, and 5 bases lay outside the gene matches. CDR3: CASSLGGTPETQYF. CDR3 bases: TGTGCCAGCAGTTTGGGGGGGACCCCAGAGACCCAGTACTTC. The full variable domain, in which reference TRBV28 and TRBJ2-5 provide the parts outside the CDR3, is DVKVTQSSRYLVKRTGEKVFLECVQDMDHENMFWYRQDPGLGLRLIYFSYDVKMKEKGDIPEGYSVSREKKERFSLILESASTNQTSMYLCASSLGGTPETQYFGPGTRLLVL.

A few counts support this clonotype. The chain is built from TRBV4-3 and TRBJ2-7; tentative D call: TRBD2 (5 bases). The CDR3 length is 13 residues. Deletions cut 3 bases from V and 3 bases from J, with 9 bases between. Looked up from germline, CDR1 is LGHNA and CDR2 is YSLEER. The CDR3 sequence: CASSHGAVYEQYF. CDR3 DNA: TGCGCCAGCAGCCACGGAGCGGTCTACGAGCAGTACTTC.

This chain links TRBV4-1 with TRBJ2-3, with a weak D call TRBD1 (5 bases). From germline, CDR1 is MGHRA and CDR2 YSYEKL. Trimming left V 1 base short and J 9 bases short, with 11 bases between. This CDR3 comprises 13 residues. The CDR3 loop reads CASSQVGVGTQYF. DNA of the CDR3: TGCGCCAGCAGCCAAGTAGGGGTGGGAACGCAGTATTTT.

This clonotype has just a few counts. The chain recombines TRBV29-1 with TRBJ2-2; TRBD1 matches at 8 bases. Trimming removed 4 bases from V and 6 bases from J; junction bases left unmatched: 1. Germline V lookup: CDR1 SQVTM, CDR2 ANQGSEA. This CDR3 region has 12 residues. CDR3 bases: TGCAGCGTTGGACAGGGGTCCGGGGAGCTGTTTTTT. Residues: CSVGQGSGELFF.

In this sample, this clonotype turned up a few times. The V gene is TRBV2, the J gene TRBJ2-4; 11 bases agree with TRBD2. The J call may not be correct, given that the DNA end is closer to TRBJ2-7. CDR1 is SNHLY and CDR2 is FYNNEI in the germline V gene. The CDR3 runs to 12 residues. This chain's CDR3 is CASRTSGIEQYF. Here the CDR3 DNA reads TGTGCCAGCAGGACTAGCGGGATCGAGCAGTACTTC.

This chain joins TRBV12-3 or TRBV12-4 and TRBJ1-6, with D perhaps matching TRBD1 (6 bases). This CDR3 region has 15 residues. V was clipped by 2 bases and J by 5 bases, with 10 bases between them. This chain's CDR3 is CASSLRGADNSPLHF. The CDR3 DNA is TGTGCCAGCAGTTTACGGGGGGCAGATAATTCACCCCTCCACTTT.

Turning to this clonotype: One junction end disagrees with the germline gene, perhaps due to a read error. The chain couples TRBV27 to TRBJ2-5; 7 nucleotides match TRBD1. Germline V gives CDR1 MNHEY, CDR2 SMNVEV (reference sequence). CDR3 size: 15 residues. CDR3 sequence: CVSSRGQTYQETQYF. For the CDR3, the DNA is TGTGTCAGCAGTAGGGGACAGACATACCAAGAGACCCAGTACTTC.

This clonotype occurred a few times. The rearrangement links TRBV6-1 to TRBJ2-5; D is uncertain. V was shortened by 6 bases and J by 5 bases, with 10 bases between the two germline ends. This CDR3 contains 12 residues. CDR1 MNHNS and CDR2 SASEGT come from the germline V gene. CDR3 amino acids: CASRDISETQYF. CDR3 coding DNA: TGTGCCAGCAGGGATATTTCGGAGACCCAGTACTTC.

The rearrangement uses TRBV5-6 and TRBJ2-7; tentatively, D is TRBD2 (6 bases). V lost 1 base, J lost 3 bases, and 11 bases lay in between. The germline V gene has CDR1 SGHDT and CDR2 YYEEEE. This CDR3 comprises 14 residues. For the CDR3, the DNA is TGTGCCAGCAGCTTGAGGGAGGAGCGCTACGAGCAGTACTTC. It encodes CASSLREERYEQYF.

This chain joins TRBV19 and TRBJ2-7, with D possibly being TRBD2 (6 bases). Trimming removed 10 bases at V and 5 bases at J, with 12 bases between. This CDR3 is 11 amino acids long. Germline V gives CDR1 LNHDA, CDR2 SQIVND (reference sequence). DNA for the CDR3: TGTGCCACCCGGGGGACCGACGAGCAGTACTTC. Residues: CATRGTDEQYF.

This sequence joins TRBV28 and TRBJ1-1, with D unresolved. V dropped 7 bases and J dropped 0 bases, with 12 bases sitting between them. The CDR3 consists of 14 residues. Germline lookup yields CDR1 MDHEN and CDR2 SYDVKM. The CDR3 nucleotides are TGTGCCAGCACCAGTCCCGGGCTGAACACTGAAGCTTTCTTT. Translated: CASTSPGLNTEAFF.

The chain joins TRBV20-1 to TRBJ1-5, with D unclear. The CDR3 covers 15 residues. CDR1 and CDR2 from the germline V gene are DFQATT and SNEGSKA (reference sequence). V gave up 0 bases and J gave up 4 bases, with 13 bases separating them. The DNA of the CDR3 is TGCAGTGCTAGAGATGCCCCTTTCCAGAATCAGCCCCAGCATTTT. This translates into CSARDAPFQNQPQHF.